The clone carrying this T cell receptor beta chain appeared a single time. This entry comes from a study of T cells in tuberculosis. Trimming cost V 5 bases and J 7 bases; bases outside gene matches: 8. CDR1 and CDR2 from the germline V gene are MNHEY and SMNVEV (reference sequence). The CDR3 totals 14 residues. Clones were read by immunoSEQ multiplex PCR, and TCRdb kept only the in-frame ones, dropping some. The sample holds some 30,000 clones, about 85% seen once. Time point specified: new active TB diagnosis, blood taken before or within 7 days of starting treatment. This receptor was taken from an adult with tuberculosis. Specimen: PBMCs, collected at tuberculosis diagnosis. This chain links TRBV27 with TRBJ1-5; 7 positions match TRBD1. CDR3 residues: CASSPQGGGQPQHF. The CDR3 DNA reads as TGTGCCAGCAGTCCGCAGGGGGGCGGGCAGCCCCAGCATTTT.